The 4 T cell receptor beta chains given below trace back to one sample, sequenced in a study of cytomegalovirus exposure and HLA in healthy donors. PCR primers comprised 60 Vbeta and 13 Jbeta primers. The assay was immunoSEQ multiplex PCR, and TCRdb's table has in-frame clones only and misses some. The listing contains approximately 180,000 clones. Sequencing input: PBMCs. The receptors derive from a man aged 25 to 40 in good health and CMV-seronegative.

This sequence joins TRBV29-1 and TRBJ1-4; D is uncertain. Germline V gives CDR1 SQVTM, CDR2 ANQGSEA. Trimming took 4 bases from V and 4 from J, leaving 7 bases between them. The CDR3 has 12 residues. CDR3 loop: CSVGRYNEKLFF. The DNA of the CDR3 is TGCAGCGTTGGGCGGTATAATGAAAAACTGTTTTTT.

The rearrangement links TRBV28 to TRBJ2-2, with D maybe TRBD1 (5 bases). CDR3 length: 13 residues. Germline V gene data show CDR1 as MDHEN and CDR2 as SYDVKM. V lost 10 bases to trimming and J lost 4 bases, with 13 bases between them. The CDR3 region is CATEVGATGELFF. In DNA form, the CDR3 reads TGTGCCACCGAAGTAGGGGCCACCGGGGAGCTGTTTTTT.

On this clone: At one end the junction does not follow the germline gene, possibly because of a read error. The sample holds other DNA sequences that translate to the same CDR3. The rearrangement links TRBV11-3 to TRBJ2-7, with D perhaps matching TRBD1 (6 bases). This CDR3 region has 12 residues. The germline gives CDR1 SGHNT, CDR2 YENEEA. CDR3: CASSLDRTEQYF. The CDR3 DNA reads TGCGCCAGCAGCTTGGACAGAACGGAGCAGTACTTC.

The chain joins TRBV7-9 to TRBJ2-7; 9 bases map to TRBD1. The CDR3 covers 15 residues. Germline CDR1 and CDR2: SEHNR and FQNEAQ (reference sequence). Trimming removed 4 bases from V and 5 bases from J; junction bases left unmatched: 9. The CDR3 is CASSSRDRAKDEQYF. The CDR3, as DNA: TGTGCCAGCAGCTCCCGGGACAGGGCAAAGGACGAGCAGTACTTC.